What follows describes a single TCR beta chain. Using immunoSEQ multiplex PCR, the repertoire was profiled, and TCRdb retains in-frame clones only, with some absent. Among about 140,000 clones listed, 90% to 95% were seen once. The data were taken from a study of T cell responses to AZD1222 COVID-19 vaccine. With 1 base removed from V and 7 bases from J, the gap between germline ends came to 10 bases. This CDR3 region has 13 residues. CDR1 is SGHTA, CDR2 FQGNSA, per germline. V usage is TRBV7-2 and J usage is TRBJ1-1, with unresolved D. Material: peripheral blood, obtained 28 days after the second AZD1222 dose. This TCR was sampled from an adult who received the AZD1222 COVID-19 vaccine. The CDR3 sequence: CASSLVEAGEAFF. CDR3 sequence (DNA): TGTGCCAGCAGCTTAGTAGAGGCAGGTGAAGCTTTCTTT.